Listed below are T cell receptor beta chains from one sample, sequenced in a study of identical twins. In TCRdb, the 5' RACE reads were re-called with MiXCR into one record per CDR3 protein. Of 450,000 or so distinct CDR3 sequences listed, roughly 13% are singletons. These data were likewise used in another study, on yellow fever vaccine responses in identical twins.

Material for sequencing was CD4+ T cells sorted from blood. These receptor sequences come from a woman younger than 35 in good health. Each CDR3 is given with its conserved first and last residue. Fields, in order: D gene, J gene, V gene, clone size, CDR3 protein, CDR3 DNA. The D gene is left open where the match is weak. The listing skips clone size in some rows; elsewhere it reads once, few, many or a size class.

d_call: TRBD2; j_call: TRBJ2-3; v_call: TRBV6-2/TRBV6-3; clone_size: many; cdr3_aa: CASSRPGLATDTQYF; cdr3_nt: TGTGCCAGCAGTAGACCGGGACTAGCGACAGATACGCAGTATTTT
d_call: NA; j_call: TRBJ2-1; v_call: TRBV20-1; clone_size: few; cdr3_aa: CSATASNEQFF; cdr3_nt: TGCAGTGCTACCGCTAGCAATGAGCAGTTCTTC
d_call: TRBD2; j_call: TRBJ2-5; v_call: TRBV9; clone_size: few; cdr3_aa: CASSPGLAGRQETQYF; cdr3_nt: TGTGCCAGCAGCCCGGGACTAGCGGGGCGACAAGAGACCCAGTACTTC
d_call: NA; j_call: TRBJ2-2; v_call: TRBV6-1; clone_size: few; cdr3_aa: CASRTPGHPIGVFSGELFF; cdr3_nt: TGTGCCAGCAGAACGCCGGGACACCCCATCGGGGTCTTTTCCGGGGAGCTGTTTTTT
d_call: TRBD2; j_call: TRBJ2-4; v_call: TRBV28; clone_size: few; cdr3_aa: CASSLSSGSKSQYF; cdr3_nt: TGTGCCAGCAGTTTAAGTAGCGGGAGTAAATCCCAGTACTTC
d_call: TRBD1; j_call: TRBJ2-1; v_call: TRBV5-1; clone_size: few; cdr3_aa: CASSLGDRDYNEQFF; cdr3_nt: TGCGCCAGCAGCTTGGGGGACAGGGATTACAATGAGCAGTTCTTC
d_call: TRBD1; j_call: TRBJ1-2; v_call: TRBV7-2; clone_size: many; cdr3_aa: CASSLALVAGGGYTF; cdr3_nt: TGTGCCAGCAGCTTAGCGTTGGTAGCAGGGGGGGGCTACACCTTC
d_call: NA; j_call: TRBJ2-7; v_call: TRBV7-2; clone_size: few; cdr3_aa: CASSLEDSWSYEQYF; cdr3_nt: TGTGCCAGCAGCTTAGAAGACAGCTGGTCCTACGAGCAGTACTTC
d_call: TRBD1; j_call: TRBJ2-7; v_call: TRBV10-3; clone_size: few; cdr3_aa: CAISLPGTGGEQYF; cdr3_nt: TGTGCCATCAGTTTACCCGGGACAGGGGGCGAGCAGTACTTC
d_call: NA; j_call: TRBJ2-6; v_call: TRBV11-2; clone_size: NA; cdr3_aa: CASSSLFSSASGANVLTF; cdr3_nt: TGTGCCAGCAGCTCTCTTTTTAGTTCTGCCTCTGGGGCCAACGTCCTGACTTTC
d_call: NA; j_call: TRBJ2-2; v_call: TRBV14; clone_size: NA; cdr3_aa: CASSQAPLASRTGELFF; cdr3_nt: TGTGCCAGCAGCCAAGCGCCCCTAGCCAGCCGCACCGGGGAGCTGTTTTTT